Reported below is one T cell receptor beta chain. Its cognate antigen is unknown. The data stem from a study of human T cells and chemical hapten exposure. Study in general: Patients were mainly female, each with alopecia areata, totalis or universalis.

Library preparation tagged each individual cDNA molecule with a unique molecular identifier. TCRdb fed the RACE reads into MiXCR, producing one record per CDR3 protein. This sample has 60,000 to 80,000 distinct CDR3 sequences; 5.5% to 7.5% occur once, and the top ten carry over 1.5%. Stated time point: pre-sensitization, week 0. The treatment was: therapeutic diphenylcyclopropenone sensitization with weekly scalp DPC. Study results and limitations: Expanded TCRs formed significantly more large CDR3 similarity clusters than controls.

CDR1 and CDR2 (germline): DFQATT, SNEGSKA (reference sequence). V shed 0 bases and J shed 3 bases, with 18 bases lying between them. There are 17 residues in the CDR3. The sequence was collected from a woman in her twenties or thirties with alopecia areata. Some clones in this sample may be carry-over from other donors' samples. This sequence joins TRBV20-1 and TRBJ2-1; D is possibly TRBD1 (6 bases). The specimen comprised whole blood, sampled in connection with sensitization to the hapten diphenylcyclopropenone (DPC). CDR3 loop: CSARDPFRGRNYNEQFF. CDR3 nucleotide sequence: TGCAGTGCTAGAGATCCCTTCAGGGGCCGCAACTACAATGAGCAGTTCTTC.